These 27 T cell receptor beta chains share one sample of origin, sequenced in a study of T cells in Graves' hyperthyroidism and ophthalmopathy. Researchers amplified the TCR beta CDR3 regions from RNA transcripts. RT-PCR in the first round (using the HTBI primer set) targeted the TCR CDR3. TCRdb used MiXCR to reprocess the multiplex PCR reads, holding one entry per CDR3 protein. The repertoire consists of nearly 600,000 distinct CDR3 sequences, with 14% occurring once and the leading ten covering roughly 7.1%. Sequences were obtained from blood. Receptors originate from a woman aged 18-29 years with Graves' ophthalmopathy.

This clonotype was detected ten times or more. The rearrangement links TRBV7-2 to TRBJ2-7, with 8 nucleotides matching TRBD2. J lost 3 bases, V lost 1 base, and 5 bases had no gene match. CDR3 length: 15 amino acids. Germline CDR1 and CDR2: SGHTA and FQGNSA. The CDR3 DNA reads as TGTGCCAGCAGCTTAGGGCGGGGGGAACGCTACGAGCAGTACTTC. Translated: CASSLGRGERYEQYF.

V is TRBV7-9 and J is TRBJ1-1; no firm D call. The length of the CDR3 is 16 residues. Trimming removed 2 bases at V and 4 bases at J, with 17 bases between. Germline CDR1 SEHNR, CDR2 FQNEAQ (reference sequence). The CDR3 coding sequence is TGTGCCAGCAGCTTATTGATGAGGAGCCCCGGCACTGAAGCTTTCTTT. Amino acid sequence: CASSLLMRSPGTEAFF.

This clonotype was observed many times. This rearrangement joins TRBV4-2 to TRBJ2-1, with TRBD2 identical over 8 bases. V was clipped by 2 bases and J by 10 bases; unmatched bases: 16. This CDR3 has 17 amino acids. The V gene's germline CDR1 is LGHNA and CDR2 YNFKEQ. CDR3 sequence: CASSQSPGSGMGSEQFF. CDR3 coding DNA: TGTGCCAGCAGCCAAAGCCCCGGTAGCGGGATGGGAAGCGAGCAGTTCTTC.

Many counts were recorded for this clonotype. The rearrangement joins TRBV10-3 to TRBJ1-6, with 7 nucleotides matching TRBD1. The germline CDR1 and CDR2 sequences are ENHRY and SYGVKD. This CDR3 region has 16 residues. With 6 bases clipped from V and 0 bases from J, the junction kept 5 bases outside the gene matches. CDR3 sequence: CAISGQASSYNSPLHF. The DNA for the CDR3 is TGTGCCATCAGCGGACAGGCGAGCTCCTATAATTCACCCCTCCACTTT.

This clonotype was recorded many times. The chain combines TRBV7-8 with TRBJ1-5; 7 positions agree with TRBD1. Germline CDR1 reads SGHVS; CDR2 reads FQNEAQ. V was clipped by 2 bases and J by 1 base; unmatched bases: 14. The CDR3 runs 19 residues. Here the CDR3 reads CASSLRVFVGQLSNQPQHF. CDR3 bases: TGTGCCAGCAGCTTACGGGTGTTTGTGGGACAGCTGAGCAATCAGCCCCAGCATTTT.

This clonotype has ten or more counts. V usage is TRBV4-2 and J usage is TRBJ2-2; TRBD2 is a possible D gene (5 bases). This CDR3 has 16 residues. V was clipped by 4 bases and J by 3 bases, with 15 bases between them. CDR1 LGHNA and CDR2 YNFKEQ come from the germline V gene. CDR3 bases: TGTGCCAGCAGCCGCCGCCTAGCACGGGACACCGGGGAGCTGTTTTTT. It encodes CASSRRLARDTGELFF.

This clonotype was observed a handful of times. This chain uses TRBV18 with TRBJ2-3; the match to TRBD1 covers 7 bases. Trimming removed 1 base from V and 3 bases from J; junction bases left unmatched: 4. This CDR3 comprises 15 residues. Germline values: CDR1 KGHSH, CDR2 LQKENI. The CDR3 coding sequence is TGTGCCAGCTCACCACAAACAGGGGCGACAGATACGCAGTATTTT. The encoded protein is CASSPQTGATDTQYF. The full variable domain, in which reference TRBV18 and TRBJ2-3 provide the parts outside the CDR3, is NAGVMQNPRHLVRRRGQEARLRCSPMKGHSHVYWYRQLPEEGLKFMVYLQKENIIDESGMPKERFSAEFPKEGPSILRIQQVVRGDSAAYFCASSPQTGATDTQYFGPGTRLTVL.

In its sample, this clonotype was seen many times. This chain uses TRBV18 with TRBJ1-4; tentative D call: TRBD1 (6 bases). The CDR3 has 15 amino acids. With 6 bases removed from V and 3 bases from J, the gap between germline ends came to 14 bases. Germline V gene lookup returns CDR1 KGHSH and CDR2 LQKENI. The CDR3 protein is CASSIETGANEKLFF. The CDR3 nucleotides read TGTGCCAGCTCCATCGAGACAGGCGCTAATGAAAAACTGTTTTTT.

The CDR3 region is CASSLGPSGSGNEQFF. The CDR3 DNA sequence: TGTGCCAGCAGCTTAGGCCCTAGCGGGAGTGGAAATGAGCAGTTCTTC. The chain combines TRBV7-3 with TRBJ2-1, with 10 positions matching TRBD2. The CDR3 runs to 16 residues. CDR1 SGHTA and CDR2 FQGTGA come from the germline V gene. V dropped 2 bases and J dropped 7; count of bases not matched to a gene: 8.

The V and J genes are TRBV5-1 and TRBJ1-2; D not resolved. The V and J ends lost 1 base and 4 bases respectively, with 14 bases between them. Germline V CDR1 and CDR2: SGHRS, YFSETQ. This CDR3 region has 15 residues. CDR3 nucleotide sequence: TGCGCCAGCAGCTTGTTGTCAGGAGTCGGCTATGGCTACACCTTC. Its protein is CASSLLSGVGYGYTF.

This clonotype was detected ten times or more. The chain recombines TRBV12-3 or TRBV12-4 with TRBJ2-7, with 7 bases lining up with TRBD1. This CDR3 has 15 amino acids. J gave up 4 bases and V 5 bases, and 11 bases lay outside the gene matches. The CDR3 reads CASSIGRTGVYEQYF. In DNA form, the CDR3 reads TGTGCCAGCAGTATAGGCCGGACAGGAGTTTACGAGCAGTACTTC.

This clonotype was counted a few times. V usage is TRBV9 and J usage is TRBJ2-1; possible D gene TRBD1, 5 bases. Germline V gene lookup returns CDR1 SGDLS and CDR2 YYNGEE. V lost 4 bases and J lost 4, with 12 bases in between. The CDR3 length is 14 residues. The CDR3 DNA follows: TGTGCCAGCAGCCTGGGGCATACTTACAATGAGCAGTTCTTC. This codes for CASSLGHTYNEQFF. Full variable domain (rest looked up from reference TRBV9 and TRBJ2-1): DSGVTQTPKHLITATGQRVTLRCSPRSGDLSVYWYQQSLDQGLQFLIQYYNGEERAKGNILERFSAQQFPDLHSELNLSSLELGDSALYFCASSLGHTYNEQFFGPGTRLTVL.

This clonotype came up many times. CDR3 DNA sequence: TGTGCCAGCACGGCGGGACAAGAGACCCAGTACTTC. Amino acids: CASTAGQETQYF. The V gene is TRBV12-3 or TRBV12-4, the J gene TRBJ2-5; possible D gene TRBD2, 6 bases. The CDR3 consists of 12 residues. The V end was cut by 7 bases, the J end by 2 bases, with 8 bases between.

This clonotype came up a few times. V is TRBV7-3 and J is TRBJ2-1; D may correspond to TRBD1 or TRBD2 (5 bases each). This CDR3 has 13 amino acids. CDR1 is SGHTA and CDR2 is FQGTGA in the germline V gene. Trimming removed 8 bases at V and 9 bases at J, with 17 bases between. CDR3: CASRSVSGGEQFF. DNA for the CDR3: TGTGCCAGCCGTTCCGTCTCTGGGGGTGAGCAGTTCTTC. Filled out from reference TRBV7-3 and TRBJ2-1, the complete variable domain reads GAGVSQTPSNKVTEKGKYVELRCDPISGHTALYWYRQSLGQGPEFLIYFQGTGAADDSGLPNDRFFAVRPEGSVSTLKIQRTERGDSAVYLCASRSVSGGEQFFGPGTRLTVL.

The sample holds many counts of this clonotype. The J gene is TRBJ2-7, the V gene TRBV20-1, with D perhaps TRBD2 (6 bases). The CDR3 length is 12 residues. Germline assignment: CDR1 DFQATT and CDR2 SNEGSKA (reference sequence). Deletions cut 3 bases from V and 7 bases from J, with 13 bases between. The CDR3 region is CSARRDFGEQYF. The DNA for the CDR3 is TGCAGTGCTAGGAGGGACTTTGGGGAGCAGTACTTC.

Many counts were recorded for this clonotype. CDR3 sequence (DNA): TGCGCCAGCAGCTTCCTCTTTGAGTCGGGCTCCTACGAGCAGTACTTC. It codes for CASSFLFESGSYEQYF. The V and J genes are TRBV5-1 and TRBJ2-7; D is ambiguous. The CDR3 extends over 16 amino acids. Deletions cut 2 bases from V and 0 bases from J, with 15 bases between. From germline, CDR1 is SGHRS and CDR2 YFSETQ.

In this sample, this clonotype turned up a few times. The CDR3: CATGTGFNEQYF. In nucleotides, the CDR3 is TGTGCCACCGGGACAGGGTTCAACGAGCAGTACTTC. The chain links TRBV24-1 to TRBJ2-7, with 9 bases identical to TRBD1. V was clipped by 9 bases and J by 5 bases; unmatched bases: 4. The CDR3 runs to 12 residues. Per the germline V gene, CDR1 is KGHDR and CDR2 is SFDVKD.

This clonotype was detected many times. This sequence joins TRBV12-3 or TRBV12-4 and TRBJ1-2; D is unclear. The CDR3 length is 15 residues. Trimming removed 3 bases from V and 0 bases from J, with 11 bases in between. Here the CDR3 reads CASSFSGSANYGYTF. Here the CDR3 DNA reads TGTGCCAGCAGTTTCTCCGGGTCAGCTAACTATGGCTACACCTTC.

This clonotype was detected ten times or more. The genes are TRBV12-3 or TRBV12-4 and TRBJ2-7; maybe TRBD1 (6 bases). V lost 6 bases and J lost 3, with 15 bases in between. The CDR3 sequence is 14 residues long. The CDR3 spells CASRPNREIYEQYF. CDR3 in DNA: TGTGCCAGCAGACCTAACAGGGAGATCTACGAGCAGTACTTC.

This clonotype was counted only a few times. The chain combines TRBV28 with TRBJ1-3; 11 bases fit TRBD1. The trim removed 5 bases at V and 0 bases at J, leaving 3 bases unmatched. Per germline, CDR1 MDHEN and CDR2 SYDVKM. This CDR3 is built from 16 residues. CDR3 in amino acids: CASSPGTGGSGNTIYF. CDR3 coding DNA: TGTGCCAGCAGTCCCGGGACAGGGGGCTCTGGAAACACCATATATTTT. The variable domain in full, with the rest retrieved from reference TRBV28 and TRBJ1-3, is DVKVTQSSRYLVKRTGEKVFLECVQDMDHENMFWYRQDPGLGLRLIYFSYDVKMKEKGDIPEGYSVSREKKERFSLILESASTNQTSMYLCASSPGTGGSGNTIYFGEGSWLTVV.

This clonotype has at least ten counts. The J gene is TRBJ2-5, the V gene TRBV29-1, with D perhaps given as TRBD1 or TRBD2 (5 bases each). This CDR3 contains 12 residues. Germline V lookup: CDR1 SQVTM, CDR2 ANQGSEA. Deletions cut 7 bases from V and 3 bases from J, with 12 bases between. CDR3 DNA: TGCAGCGCGAAAGGGACCGAAGAGACCCAGTACTTC. Its translation: CSAKGTEETQYF.

Turning to this clonotype: This may be a read error: a much more frequent sequence differs by one nucleotide. V and J are TRBV7-3 and TRBJ2-1; 8 bases line up with TRBD2. Germline lookup yields CDR1 SGHTA and CDR2 FQGTGA. CDR3 length: 15 residues. CDR3 loop: CASSIASGSYDEQFF. In DNA form, the CDR3 reads TGTGCCAGTAGTATAGCGAGCGGGAGCTACGATGAGCAGTTCTTC.

This clonotype was recorded many times. The rearrangement links TRBV9 to TRBJ2-7, with 7 nucleotides matching TRBD2. CDR1 SGDLS and CDR2 YYNGEE come from the germline V gene. V dropped 0 bases and J dropped 2; count of bases not matched to a gene: 2. The CDR3 consists of 14 residues. This chain's CDR3 is CASSVAGGTYEQYF. CDR3 sequence (DNA): TGTGCCAGCAGCGTAGCGGGAGGTACCTACGAGCAGTACTTC.

This clonotype appeared a few times. The gene calls are TRBV9 and TRBJ2-3, with TRBD2 matching 9 bases. CDR1 SGDLS and CDR2 YYNGEE come from the germline V gene. Unmatched junction bases numbered 8, after V lost 3 bases and J lost 3 bases. This CDR3 is 16 amino acids long. The CDR3 bases are TGTGCCAGCAGCGCCCAGACTAGCGGAAGTACAGATACGCAGTATTTT. It translates to CASSAQTSGSTDTQYF.

This clonotype was detected only a few times. The chain uses TRBV6-1 and TRBJ1-3, with 10 bases matching TRBD1. J gave up 0 bases and V 5 bases, and 7 bases lay outside the gene matches. The CDR3 has 17 amino acids. Germline loops: CDR1 MNHNS, CDR2 SASEGT. CDR3 residues: CASSPSRDRGSGNTIYF. In nucleotides, the CDR3 is TGTGCCAGCAGTCCGAGCCGGGACAGGGGCTCTGGAAACACCATATATTTT.

The chain joins TRBV7-3 to TRBJ2-3, with TRBD2 matching 10 bases. The V segment lost 1 base and the J segment 5 bases; nucleotides outside the gene matches: 12. Germline V gene sequence: CDR1 SGHTA, CDR2 FQGTGA. The CDR3 runs to 18 residues. CDR3 nucleotide sequence: TGTGCCAGCAGCTTAATAACGCCCAGACTAGCGGGTGGAGATACGCAGTATTTT. It yields the protein CASSLITPRLAGGDTQYF.

The chain combines TRBV30 with TRBJ1-6; possible D gene TRBD1, 5 bases. This CDR3 is 16 amino acids long. Germline CDR1 GTSNPN, CDR2 SVGIG (reference sequence). Trimming took off 0 bases at V and 9 bases at J, with 18 bases between the two ends. The CDR3 region is CAWSVPGTSMGSPLHF. DNA for the CDR3: TGTGCCTGGAGTGTACCTGGGACCTCAATGGGTTCACCCCTCCACTTT.